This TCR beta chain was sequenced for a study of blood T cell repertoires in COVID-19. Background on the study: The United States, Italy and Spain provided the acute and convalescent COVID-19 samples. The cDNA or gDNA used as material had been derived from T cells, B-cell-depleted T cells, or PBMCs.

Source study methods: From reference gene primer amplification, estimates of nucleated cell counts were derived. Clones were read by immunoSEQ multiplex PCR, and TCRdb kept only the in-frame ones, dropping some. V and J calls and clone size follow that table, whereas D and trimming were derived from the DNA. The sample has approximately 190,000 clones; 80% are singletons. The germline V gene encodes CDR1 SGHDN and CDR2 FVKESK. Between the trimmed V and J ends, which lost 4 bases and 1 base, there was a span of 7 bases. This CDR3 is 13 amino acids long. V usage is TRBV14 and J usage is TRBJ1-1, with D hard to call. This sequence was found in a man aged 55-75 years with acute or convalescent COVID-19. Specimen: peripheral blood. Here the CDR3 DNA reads TGTGCCAGCAGCCGACTGTCGAACACTGAAGCTTTCTTT. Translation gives CASSRLSNTEAFF.